Listed below are T cell receptor beta chains from one sample, sequenced in a study of cytomegalovirus exposure and HLA in healthy donors. The data were produced by immunoSEQ multiplex PCR, yet TCRdb's version contains in-frame clones alone and is incomplete. The sample has 140,000 to 150,000 clones; 65% to 85% are singletons. Sequencing was performed on PBMCs. These receptors came from a male donor in good health and CMV-seronegative. Both conserved end residues are part of each CDR3. The D gene is left open where the match is weak. Clone size is not always given. Where it is, it says once, few, many or a class for expanded clones.

V	D	size	J	CDR3	DNA
TRBV25-1	NA	NA	TRBJ2-7	CATLVPGYEQYF	TGTGCCACCCTGGTCCCGGGGTACGAGCAGTACTTC
TRBV10-2	NA	NA	TRBJ1-5	CASSKQGHSNQPQHF	TGCGCCAGCAGTAAACAGGGTCATAGCAATCAGCCCCAGCATTTT
TRBV28	TRBD1	NA	TRBJ2-1	CASMTRTGAYNEQFF	TGTGCCAGCATGACCCGGACAGGGGCCTACAATGAGCAGTTCTTC
TRBV11-2	TRBD1	NA	TRBJ2-7	CASSLSHRGRLYEQYF	TGTGCCAGCAGCTTATCACACAGGGGGCGCTTGTACGAGCAGTACTTC
TRBV5-5	TRBD2	NA	TRBJ2-7	CASSFPSTSGDAYEQYF	TGTGCCAGCAGCTTCCCCTCGACTAGCGGAGACGCCTACGAGCAGTACTTC
TRBV1	NA	NA	TRBJ1-1	CTSSPQGAPTEAFF	TGCACCAGCAGCCCACAGGGGGCGCCGACTGAAGCTTTCTTT
TRBV27	NA	NA	TRBJ2-2	CASKRAGDRGGELFF	TGTGCCAGCAAAAGAGCAGGGGATCGTGGCGGGGAGCTGTTTTTT
TRBV30	TRBD2	NA	TRBJ2-7	CAWSGTSGYEQYF	TGTGCCTGGTCCGGGACTAGCGGCTACGAGCAGTACTTC
TRBV2	NA	NA	TRBJ1-1	CASSPGQRNTEAFF	TGTGCCAGCAGTCCCGGACAGAGGAACACTGAAGCTTTCTTT
TRBV4-1	TRBD1	once	TRBJ2-7	CASSQRQGSREQYF	TGCGCCAGCAGCCAAAGACAGGGATCTCGCGAGCAGTACTTC
TRBV7-2	NA	NA	TRBJ2-3	CASSRGSGAASTDTQYF	TGTGCCAGCAGCCGAGGGTCCGGAGCGGCCAGCACAGATACGCAGTATTTT
TRBV6-1	TRBD1	NA	TRBJ2-4	CASKPGQANIQYF	TGTGCCAGCAAACCGGGACAGGCAAACATTCAGTACTTC
TRBV7-3	NA	once	TRBJ2-2	CATKTAVNTGELFF	TGTGCCACCAAGACAGCAGTTAACACCGGGGAGCTGTTTTTT
TRBV25-1	TRBD2	NA	TRBJ2-7	CASSVVGGVYEQYF	TGTGCCAGCAGTGTTGTGGGAGGGGTCTACGAGCAGTACTTC
TRBV11-2	NA	few	TRBJ1-4	CASRGLRGTTQLFF	TGTGCCAGCAGAGGCTTAAGGGGTACGACTCAACTGTTTTTT
TRBV7-2	TRBD2	NA	TRBJ2-7	CASSLDSGGKYEQYF	TGTGCCAGCAGCTTAGATAGCGGGGGGAAATACGAGCAGTACTTC
TRBV18	TRBD1	NA	TRBJ2-5	CASSPPTGEQETQYF	TGTGCCAGCTCACCACCTACAGGGGAACAAGAGACCCAGTACTTC
TRBV2	TRBD2	NA	TRBJ2-4	CASSEGGGIAKNIQYF	TGTGCCAGCAGTGAAGGGGGGGGGATAGCCAAAAACATTCAGTACTTC
TRBV4-1	TRBD1	once	TRBJ1-3	CASSQGGGQGSGNTIYF	TGCGCCAGCAGCCAAGGGGGCGGACAGGGTTCTGGAAACACCATATATTTT
TRBV19	NA	once	TRBJ2-1	CASSLRRTYNEQFF	TGTGCCAGTAGTCTACGGAGGACCTACAATGAGCAGTTCTTC
TRBV27	TRBD2	once	TRBJ2-5	CASTRLAGVRETQYF	TGTGCCAGCACCCGGCTAGCGGGAGTGAGGGAGACCCAGTACTTC
TRBV12-5	TRBD1	NA	TRBJ1-4	CASGLTGGREKLFF	TGTGCTAGTGGTTTGACAGGGGGAAGGGAAAAACTGTTTTTT